The clone carrying this TCR beta chain has just a few counts. Antigen specificity is unknown. The sample originates from a study of cytomegalovirus exposure and HLA in healthy donors. Findings and limits, study-wide: TCR clusters originating in the first cohort tended to co-occur in the roughly 110 validation repertoires, according to a later analysis.

The donors were in the roughly 120-subject validation cohort, distinct from the roughly 700-subject first cohort. The data were produced by immunoSEQ multiplex PCR, yet TCRdb's version contains in-frame clones alone and is incomplete. The profile shows approximately 300,000 clones, roughly nine tenths of them singletons. V was pared by 2 bases and J by 10 bases, with 3 bases between. Per germline, CDR1 SSHAT and CDR2 FNYEAQ (reference sequence). The CDR3 spans 11 residues. Specimen: PBMCs. J is TRBJ1-6 and V is TRBV7-7; no firm D call. The source of this sequence is a woman aged 25-40 years in good health and CMV-seropositive. The CDR3 sequence: CASSLKSPLHF. CDR3 nucleotides: TGTGCCAGCAGCTTAAAATCACCCCTCCACTTT.